This T cell receptor beta chain was obtained from a study of monozygotic twins with inflammatory bowel disease. Findings and caveats of the study: Patient repertoires may have gained variability from differing immunosuppressive treatments. Twins with IBD had fewer clonotypes in common with others than healthy twins, particularly during disease activity. No distinction between different T cell subtypes was possible.

Germline-derived CDR1 and CDR2 are SGHRS and YFSETQ. The CDR3 covers 15 residues. Starting material for each TCR library was roughly 3,500 ng of total RNA. After re-calling the 5' RACE reads, TCRdb lists one entry per CDR3 protein, DNA absent. In all, the sample yields roughly 100,000 distinct CDR3 sequences. As for this clonotype: The antigen remains undetermined.

The clonotype originates from a human donor with ulcerative colitis or Crohn's disease, or a healthy co-twin of an affected twin (not recorded which). J is TRBJ2-7 and V is TRBV5-1; TCRdb's D call of TRBD2 is untestable without DNA. The specimen was blood. The CDR3 region is CASSSRWDSPYEQYF.